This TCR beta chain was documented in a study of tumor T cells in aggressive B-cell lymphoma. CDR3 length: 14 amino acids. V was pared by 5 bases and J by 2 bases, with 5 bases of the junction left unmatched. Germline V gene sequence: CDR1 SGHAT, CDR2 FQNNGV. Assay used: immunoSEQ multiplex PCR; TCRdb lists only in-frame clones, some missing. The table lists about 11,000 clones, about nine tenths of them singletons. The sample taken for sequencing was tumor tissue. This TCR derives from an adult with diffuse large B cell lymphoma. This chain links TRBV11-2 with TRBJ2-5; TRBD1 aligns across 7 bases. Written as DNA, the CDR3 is TGTGCCAGCAGCCAAGGGACAGCTCAAGAGACCCAGTACTTC. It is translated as CASSQGTAQETQYF.